These 18 T cell receptor beta chains came from one sample sequenced in a study of vaccination and CD4 T cells after COVID-19. What these receptors recognize is not known. Treatment denoted: roughly 11-day PBMC culture with coronavirus spike peptide pools or control peptides (ViraFEST assay). Sequencing of DNA taken from cultured CD4+ T cells relied on the Oncomine TCR Beta short-read assay. TCRdb re-analysed the PCR reads in MiXCR, keeping a single row per CDR3 protein. The sample includes about 13,000 distinct CDR3 sequences, around half of them seen just once. Sequencing was done on a sample of CD4+ T cells from blood, cultured in vitro. The receptors were sampled from a human donor who had recovered from COVID-19.

J is TRBJ2-3 and V is TRBV15; TRBD2 matches 10 bases. The CDR3 is made up of 16 amino acids. Germline values: CDR1 LNHNV, CDR2 YYDKDF (reference sequence). V lost 0 bases, J lost 7 bases, and 7 bases stayed unmatched. The CDR3 sequence: CATSRDKRGGINTQYF. The CDR3 DNA follows: TGTGCCACCAGCAGAGATAAGCGGGGGGGCATAAATACGCAGTATTTT.

This clonotype was detected only a few times. The chain links TRBV19 to TRBJ1-1; 12 bases are shared with TRBD1. Germline-derived CDR1 and CDR2 are LNHDA and SQIVND (reference sequence). The CDR3 loop spans 16 amino acids. J was trimmed by 6 bases and V by 3 bases; bases with no gene match: 8. CDR3 sequence (DNA): TGTGCCAGTAGTATTTTGGCGGGACAGGGGGCCTCTGAAGCTTTCTTT. Its translation: CASSILAGQGASEAFF.

The chain combines TRBV10-1 with TRBJ2-5; 7 nucleotides align to TRBD2. V trimming: 4 bases; J trimming: 3 bases; junction bases outside the gene matches: 11. Per germline, CDR1 WNHNN and CDR2 SYGVQD (reference sequence). The CDR3 extends over 16 amino acids. As DNA, the CDR3 is TGCGCCAGCAGTGGCGGGGAAGCGGGGTTCGAAGAGACCCAGTACTTC. Translating gives CASSGGEAGFEETQYF.

This clonotype has only a few counts. The chain is built from TRBV19 and TRBJ1-2; TRBD1 matches 7 bases. The V gene end was trimmed by 3 bases and the J gene end by 3 bases; junction bases not matched to a gene: 1. CDR3 length: 13 amino acids. Germline values: CDR1 LNHDA, CDR2 SQIVND (reference sequence). CDR3 amino acids: CASSIDRDYGYTF. The CDR3 nucleotides are TGTGCCAGTAGTATTGACAGGGACTATGGCTACACCTTC.

The gene calls are TRBV30 and TRBJ2-3, with TRBD2 identical over 10 bases. After removal of 0 bases from V and 2 bases from J, the junction contained 2 bases not matched to a gene. This CDR3 has 15 residues. Germline loops: CDR1 GTSNPN, CDR2 SVGIG (reference sequence). For the CDR3, the DNA is TGTGCCTGGAGTGTAAGCGGGGGGGCCACAGATACGCAGTATTTT. The encoded protein is CAWSVSGGATDTQYF.

This clonotype was recorded only once. This chain joins TRBV11-3 and TRBJ2-2, with a weak D call TRBD1 (6 bases). The CDR3 totals 16 residues. V dropped 3 bases and J dropped 1 base, with 12 bases sitting between them. Germline CDR1 and CDR2: SGHNT and YENEEA. The CDR3 spells CASSLMGAKNTGELFF. The CDR3 DNA follows: TGTGCCAGCAGCTTGATGGGGGCTAAGAACACCGGGGAGCTGTTTTTT.

The chain couples TRBV9 to TRBJ2-2, with TRBD2 as a possible D gene (5 bases). Per germline, CDR1 SGDLS and CDR2 YYNGEE. The CDR3 length is 16 residues. The germline V and J ends were trimmed by 4 bases and 3 bases, with 16 bases remaining between them. CDR3 in amino acids: CASSSHIRGDTGELFF. Written as DNA, the CDR3 is TGTGCCAGCAGCTCCCATATCCGGGGTGACACCGGGGAGCTGTTTTTT. The full variable domain, with the rest looked up from reference TRBV9 and TRBJ2-2, is DSGVTQTPKHLITATGQRVTLRCSPRSGDLSVYWYQQSLDQGLQFLIQYYNGEERAKGNILERFSAQQFPDLHSELNLSSLELGDSALYFCASSSHIRGDTGELFFGEGSRLTVL.

This chain links TRBV6-1 with TRBJ2-5; 13 bases are shared with TRBD2. With 3 bases clipped from V and 7 bases from J, the junction kept 11 bases outside the gene matches. Per germline, CDR1 MNHNS and CDR2 SASEGT. The CDR3 is 17 residues long. CDR3 amino acids: CASSDNGLAGAEGTQYF. In DNA form, the CDR3 reads TGTGCCAGCAGTGATAATGGACTAGCGGGGGCCGAGGGGACCCAGTACTTC.

The table lists this clonotype with a few counts. This chain links TRBV7-6 with TRBJ2-3; D is unresolved. V lost 5 bases and J 4 bases, leaving 13 bases between the germline ends. Germline CDR1 and CDR2: SGHVS and FNYEAQ. This CDR3 comprises 14 residues. The CDR3 nucleotides are TGTGCCAGCAGCCCCCGCCCGGGCCCAGATACGCAGTATTTT. This gives the protein CASSPRPGPDTQYF.

V is TRBV5-1 and J is TRBJ1-1; 7 bases align to TRBD1. V lost 3 bases, J lost 1 base, and 6 bases stayed unmatched. The CDR3 length is 15 residues. CDR1 is SGHRS and CDR2 is YFSETQ in the germline V gene. The CDR3: CASSSSRQGNTEAFF. CDR3 DNA sequence: TGCGCCAGCAGCTCTTCGAGACAGGGGAACACTGAAGCTTTCTTT.

The chain carries TRBV21-1 and TRBJ2-7; the DNA was not used to check the table's D call, TRBD2. TRBV21-1 is described as a pseudogene. The CDR3 covers 18 residues. This CDR3 reads CASSKDSPGARPSYEQYF. The CDR3 DNA is TGTGCCAGCAGCAAAGATAGTCCAGGGGCTCGTCCTTCCTACGAGCAGTACTTC.

V gene TRBV18 combines with J gene TRBJ1-1; maybe TRBD1 (5 bases). V dropped 3 bases and J dropped 5 bases, with 19 bases sitting between them. Per the germline V gene, CDR1 is KGHSH and CDR2 is LQKENI. This CDR3 is 16 amino acids long. The CDR3 spells CASSPVGHQGRTEAFF. Here the CDR3 DNA reads TGTGCCAGCTCACCCGTTGGTCATCAGGGTAGAACTGAAGCTTTCTTT.

The rearrangement joins TRBV7-8 to TRBJ1-4, with 9 bases lining up with TRBD1. V lost 5 bases and J lost 7; bases outside the gene matches: 11. Germline V gene data show CDR1 as SGHVS and CDR2 as FQNEAQ. CDR3 length: 16 residues. This CDR3 reads CASSLRSQGAGEKLFF. The DNA for the CDR3 is TGTGCCAGCAGCCTCCGCTCACAGGGGGCGGGTGAAAAACTGTTTTTT.

V is TRBV6-2 or TRBV6-3 and J is TRBJ1-5; 9 positions agree with TRBD1. CDR1 is MNHEY and CDR2 is SVGEGT in the germline V gene. This CDR3 is built from 15 residues. Trimming took 6 bases from V and 6 from J; bases not matched to a gene: 9. CDR3 coding DNA: TGTGCCAGCAGCCCACAGGGGGCTCCGGTTCAGCCCCAGCATTTT. This gives the protein CASSPQGAPVQPQHF.

The rearrangement links TRBV6-5 to TRBJ2-4, with D possibly TRBD2 on 7 matching bases. This CDR3 has 18 residues. Germline V gene data show CDR1 as MNHEY and CDR2 as SVGAGI. V was clipped by 0 bases and J by 0 bases, with 15 bases between them. This chain's CDR3 is CASSYSSAGALAKNIQYF. DNA of the CDR3: TGTGCCAGCAGTTACTCTTCGGCGGGGGCTCTAGCCAAAAACATTCAGTACTTC.

The genes are TRBV27 and TRBJ2-1, with D hard to call. Germline CDR1 is MNHEY and CDR2 is SMNVEV (reference sequence). CDR3 length: 16 residues. V lost 10 bases and J lost 0, with 19 bases in between. The chain's CDR3 is CATRGAGSSSYNEQFF. CDR3 nucleotide sequence: TGTGCCACCCGTGGTGCAGGTTCTAGCTCCTACAATGAGCAGTTCTTC.

The rearrangement links TRBV15 to TRBJ2-5; D unresolved. The CDR3 consists of 12 residues. Germline V gene data show CDR1 as LNHNV and CDR2 as YYDKDF (reference sequence). Trimming pared 0 bases from V and 4 bases from J, leaving 3 bases between. The CDR3, as DNA: TGTGCCACCAGCAGAGAGGGAGAGACCCAGTACTTC. Its protein is CATSREGETQYF.

The chain uses TRBV6-1 and TRBJ1-3; 9 nucleotides match TRBD1. Germline CDR1 is MNHNS and CDR2 is SASEGT. Germline trimming cut 6 bases from V and 6 bases from J; bases unmatched to any gene: 6. This CDR3 contains 14 residues. In DNA, the CDR3 is TGTGCCAGCAGCCCGGGACAGGGCTCAAACACCATATATTTT. Translation gives CASSPGQGSNTIYF.